This TCR beta chain is drawn from a study of T cell responses to AZD1222 COVID-19 vaccine. As to this clone: The antigen is unknown.

Study-wide results and caveats: Spike-spanning, vaccine-associated CD4 TCRs were dominant at 160-218 and 743-854.

CDR3 size: 16 residues. Trimming left V 0 bases short and J 0 bases short, with 10 bases between. CDR1 is SGDLS, CDR2 YYNGEE, per germline. TCRdb keeps only in-frame clones here, not all; method: immunoSEQ multiplex PCR. This table has fewer than 90,000 clones, 85% to 90% appearing once. The rearrangement links TRBV9 to TRBJ2-1; D unclear. This TCR was recovered from an adult who received the AZD1222 COVID-19 vaccine. The sample was peripheral blood, taken 28 days after the second AZD1222 dose. The CDR3 DNA is TGTGCCAGCAGCGTAGGGGTGGGCTTCTCCTACAATGAGCAGTTCTTC. This encodes CASSVGVGFSYNEQFF.